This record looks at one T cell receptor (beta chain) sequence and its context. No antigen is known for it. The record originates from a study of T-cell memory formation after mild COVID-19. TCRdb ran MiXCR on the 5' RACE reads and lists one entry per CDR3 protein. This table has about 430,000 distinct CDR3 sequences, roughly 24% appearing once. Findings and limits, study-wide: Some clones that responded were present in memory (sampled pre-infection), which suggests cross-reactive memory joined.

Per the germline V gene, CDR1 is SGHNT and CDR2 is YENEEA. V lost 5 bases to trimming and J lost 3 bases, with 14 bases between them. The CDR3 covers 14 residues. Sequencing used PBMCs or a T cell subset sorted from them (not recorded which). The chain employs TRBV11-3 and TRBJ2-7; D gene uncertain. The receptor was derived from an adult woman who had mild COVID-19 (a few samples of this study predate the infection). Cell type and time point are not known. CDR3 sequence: CASSRSGGNYEQYF. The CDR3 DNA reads TGTGCCAGCAGCCGTTCGGGCGGAAACTACGAGCAGTACTTC.